This TCR beta chain appears in the sequencing data of a study of Graves' ophthalmopathy and Graves' hyperthyroidism. On this clonotype: Its specificity is unknown.

This CDR3 has 15 amino acids. Trimming removed 1 base from V and 5 bases from J, with 14 bases in between. Amplification of the TCR beta CDR3 regions used RNA transcripts (as template). HTBI-primed first-round RT-PCR preceded second-round multiplex PCR. TCRdb reprocessed the multiplex PCR reads with MiXCR, giving one entry per CDR3 protein. The top ten hold roughly 3% of the sample, which has around 400,000 distinct CDR3 sequences, around a fifth seen once. A diagnosis was made from clinical symptoms together with serum thyroxine, TRAb, thyroid ultrasound and orbital computed tomography. Findings and caveats of the study: Blood also contained most of the expanded thyroid clonotypes above 0.001 frequency. The model predicted progression of ophthalmopathy with a sensitivity of roughly 70%, and its specificity was approximately 77%.

The source is a woman between 18 and 29 years old with stable Graves' hyperthyroidism. The sequenced sample was peripheral blood. The chain has TRBV12-3 or TRBV12-4 and TRBJ1-2; no reliable D call. CDR3 bases: TGTGCCAGCAGTTTAGACCGGGGTAACCTATATGGCTACACCTTC. It encodes CASSLDRGNLYGYTF.